This T cell receptor beta chain emerged from a study of cytomegalovirus exposure and HLA in healthy donors. Broader study findings: Donors belonging to an Asian-associated ancestry cluster reportedly showed fewer N-insertions in productive TCRs than the approximately 700-donor mean, according to what a later analysis found.

The CDR3 is 15 residues long. V shed 2 bases and J 0 bases; nucleotides not matched to a gene: 1. CDR1 and CDR2 from the germline V gene are MNHEY and SMNVEV (reference sequence). A multiplex PCR was run with 60 Vbeta primers and 13 Jbeta primers. In the study's own analysis: In a later analysis, 60 million to 90 million unique TCR beta chains included roughly 11 million shared by two or more donors. Measured with immunoSEQ multiplex PCR; TCRdb has only the in-frame clones, and not every one. The V and J calls and clone size were taken over from that table, and D and trimming were inferred from the DNA. Among about 120,000 clones listed, nearly 65% were seen once. About this clone itself: Its antigen is not known.

The chain joins TRBV27 to TRBJ1-5, with 7 bases matching TRBD1. This receptor was identified in a man aged 35-49 years in good health and CMV-seropositive. Material for sequencing was PBMCs. The CDR3 coding sequence is TGTGCCAGCAGTTTAGGGGACAGTAGCAATCAGCCCCAGCATTTT. Amino acids: CASSLGDSSNQPQHF.